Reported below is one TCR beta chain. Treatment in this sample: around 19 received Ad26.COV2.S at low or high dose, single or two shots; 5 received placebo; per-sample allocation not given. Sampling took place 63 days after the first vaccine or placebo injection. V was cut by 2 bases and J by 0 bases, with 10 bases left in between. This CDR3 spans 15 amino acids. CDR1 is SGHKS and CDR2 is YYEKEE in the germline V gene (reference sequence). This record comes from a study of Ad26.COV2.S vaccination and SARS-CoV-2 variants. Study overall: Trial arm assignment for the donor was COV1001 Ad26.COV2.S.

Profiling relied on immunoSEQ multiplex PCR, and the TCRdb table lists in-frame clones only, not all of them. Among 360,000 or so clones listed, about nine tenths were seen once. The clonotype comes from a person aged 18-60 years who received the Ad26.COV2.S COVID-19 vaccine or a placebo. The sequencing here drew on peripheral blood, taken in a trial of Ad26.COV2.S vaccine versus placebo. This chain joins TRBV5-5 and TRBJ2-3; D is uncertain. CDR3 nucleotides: TGTGCCAGCAGCTTAGGCGGCATTAGCACAGATACGCAGTATTTT. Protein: CASSLGGISTDTQYF.